These T cell receptor beta chains were read from a single sample in a study of cytomegalovirus exposure and HLA in healthy donors. Clones were read by immunoSEQ multiplex PCR, and TCRdb kept only the in-frame ones, dropping some. The data show about 94,000 clones, 60% to 80% seen once. Sequencing used PBMCs. These receptors all stem from a man under 40 in good health and CMV-seronegative. The CDR3 runs from the conserved cysteine through the conserved F or W.

len	v_gene	j_gene	CDR3aa
15	TRBV6-5	TRBJ1-3	CASSRVRNSGNTIYF
17	TRBV27	TRBJ1-2	CASSPTDRARGNYGYTF
14	TRBV6-6	TRBJ1-1	CASSHVRGQIEAFF
14	TRBV5-4	TRBJ2-3	CASSLAGGTDTQYF
11	TRBV7-4	TRBJ1-5	CASSWTGPQHF
12	TRBV2	TRBJ1-1	CASRGADTEAFF
15	TRBV18	TRBJ1-1	CASSTGEGYEDEAFF
15	TRBV7-2	TRBJ2-3	CASSSTSGPSDTQYF
16	TRBV10-2	TRBJ2-1	CASSEPGGEEYNEQFF
16	TRBV5-4	TRBJ2-1	CASSFAGQGYYNEQFF
14	TRBV18	TRBJ2-5	CASSPSGGQETQYF
14	TRBV19	TRBJ2-1	CASSTASGRGEQFF
13	TRBV10-2	TRBJ1-2	CASRPGINYGYTF
10	TRBV30	TRBJ1-2	CARGTTQQAF
15	TRBV7-9	TRBJ2-5	CASSHRDRLQETQYF
13	TRBV2	TRBJ2-7	CASSDHLPYEQYF
13	TRBV2	TRBJ2-7	CASSVSTSYEQYF
16	TRBV5-1	TRBJ2-1	CASSSLGTGSRNEQFF
15	TRBV7-9	TRBJ2-7	CASSSGRELSYEQYF
15	TRBV30	TRBJ2-2	CAWTTGLANTGELFF
16	TRBV18	TRBJ2-7	CASSPRGQGAIREQYF
16	TRBV9	TRBJ1-4	CASSAPPGQGSEKLFF
12	TRBV19	TRBJ1-1	CASSVTGREAFF
15	TRBV5-1	TRBJ2-2	CASSFRTRNTGELFF
11	TRBV7-9	TRBJ2-3	CSSSPEDTQYF
15	TRBV18	TRBJ1-5	CASSGTGGGNQPQHF
10	TRBV2	TRBJ1-2	CASRGRGYTF
15	TRBV4-3	TRBJ2-2	CASSQGRVRTGELFF
13	TRBV27	TRBJ2-5	CASRPGLAAEQYF
14	TRBV5-1	TRBJ1-2	CASSWYTTNYGYTF
19	TRBV30	TRBJ2-7	CAWRTPNWDDRGQSAEQYF
15	TRBV18	TRBJ2-1	CASSPMGRTYNEQFF
13	TRBV7-2	TRBJ1-1	CASSWTGLTEAFF
14	TRBV7-9	TRBJ2-5	CASSFQQAGETQYF
14	TRBV5-4	TRBJ2-5	CASSLPGLKETQYF
15	TRBV28	TRBJ1-4	CASSSPGQRWEKLFF
19	TRBV7-6	TRBJ2-5	CASSLGPGVAGLGYETQYF
14	TRBV28	TRBJ1-5	CASSPTGGTQPQHF
17	TRBV11-2	TRBJ2-3	CASSSILGLAPTDTQYF
11	TRBV25-1	TRBJ2-3	CASRKGDTQYF